These 17 T cell receptor beta chains came from one sample sequenced in a study of cytomegalovirus exposure and HLA in healthy donors. PCR was performed using 60 Vbeta and 13 Jbeta primers. Profiling relied on immunoSEQ multiplex PCR, and the TCRdb table lists in-frame clones only, not all of them. The table records 150,000 to 190,000 clones, around 79% of them present only once. Sequenced sample: PBMCs. Receptors originate from a man aged 18 to 35 in good health and CMV-seronegative.

The V call is TRBV29-1, the J call TRBJ2-7, with TRBD1 matching over 9 bases. CDR1 is SQVTM, CDR2 ANQGSEA, per germline. V gave up 6 bases and J gave up 1 base; unmatched junction bases: 7. CDR3 length equals 14 residues. The CDR3 loop is CSVAGQGRSYEQYF. For the CDR3, the DNA is TGCAGCGTGGCGGGACAGGGAAGATCCTACGAGCAGTACTTC.

This clone was found once. Other DNA sequences in this specimen translate into the identical CDR3. This chain connects TRBV7-2 to TRBJ2-7, with D maybe TRBD1 (6 bases). Germline V gene data show CDR1 as SGHTA and CDR2 as FQGNSA. This CDR3 contains 13 residues. Between the trimmed V and J ends, which lost 1 base and 3 bases, there was a span of 7 bases. For the CDR3, the DNA is TGTGCCAGCAGCTTAGGAGGGGGCTACGAGCAGTACTTC. Its translation: CASSLGGGYEQYF.

In its sample, this clone was seen once. V is TRBV18 and J is TRBJ1-2, with D maybe TRBD1 (5 bases). CDR1 is KGHSH and CDR2 is LQKENI in the germline V gene. This CDR3 comprises 17 residues. The ends were cut back, 4 bases at V and 0 bases at J, with 18 bases in the middle. The CDR3 DNA reads TGTGCCAGCTCACTCGGACAAGGAGAAGTGTCTAACTATGGCTACACCTTC. Residues: CASSLGQGEVSNYGYTF. Full variable domain (remainder filled in from reference TRBV18 and TRBJ1-2): NAGVMQNPRHLVRRRGQEARLRCSPMKGHSHVYWYRQLPEEGLKFMVYLQKENIIDESGMPKERFSAEFPKEGPSILRIQQVVRGDSAAYFCASSLGQGEVSNYGYTFGSGTRLTVV.

J is TRBJ1-1 and V is TRBV28; 7 bases line up with TRBD1. The CDR3 totals 15 residues. V lost 5 bases, J lost 1 base, and 7 bases stayed unmatched. Germline V CDR1 and CDR2: MDHEN, SYDVKM. The CDR3 DNA reads TGTGCCAGCAGTCGAGACAGGGTAGGGAACACTGAAGCTTTCTTT. Amino acids: CASSRDRVGNTEAFF.

This sequence joins TRBV6-6 and TRBJ2-1; 11 positions match TRBD2. The V and J ends lost 5 bases and 13 bases, in that order; junction bases with no gene match: 13. Per germline, CDR1 MNHNY and CDR2 SVGAGI (reference sequence). The CDR3 consists of 15 residues. CDR3 sequence: CASSRLAGRTGHQFF. CDR3 nucleotides: TGTGCCAGCAGTAGACTAGCGGGGCGGACGGGGCATCAGTTCTTC.

The J gene is TRBJ2-4, the V gene TRBV7-2; 10 positions match TRBD1. This CDR3 has 15 amino acids. V lost 5 bases and J lost 6; bases outside the gene matches: 7. In germline, CDR1 is SGHTA, CDR2 FQGNSA. CDR3 coding DNA: TGTGCCAGCAGCGCCACCGGGACAGGGGTAAACATTCAGTACTTC. Translated: CASSATGTGVNIQYF. The full variable domain, with the rest looked up from reference TRBV7-2 and TRBJ2-4, is GAGVSQSPSNKVTEKGKDVELRCDPISGHTALYWYRQSLGQGLEFLIYFQGNSAPDKSGLPSDRFSAERTGGSVSTLTIQRTQQEDSAVYLCASSATGTGVNIQYFGAGTRLSVL.

A word on this clone: A junction end diverges from the germline sequence, so it may reflect a read error. The genes are TRBV7-9 and TRBJ1-1; possibly TRBD1 for D (6 bases). The CDR3 runs to 13 residues. Germline lookup yields CDR1 SEHNR and CDR2 FQNEAQ (reference sequence). The CDR3: CSSSLGGPTEAFF. The CDR3 region has the DNA TGTTCCAGCAGCTTAGGGGGGCCCACTGAAGCTTTCTTT.

This chain links TRBV14 with TRBJ1-5, with 10 bases aligning to TRBD1. Germline assignment: CDR1 SGHDN and CDR2 FVKESK. CDR3 size: 15 residues. The trim removed 6 bases at V and 3 bases at J, leaving 5 bases unmatched. CDR3: CASRRTGGFNQPQHF. Here the CDR3 DNA reads TGTGCCAGCAGGCGGACAGGGGGTTTCAATCAGCCCCAGCATTTT.

The sample holds one count of this clone. The V gene is TRBV19, the J gene TRBJ1-4; maybe TRBD1 (5 bases). CDR3 length equals 14 residues. Looked up from germline, CDR1 is LNHDA and CDR2 is SQIVND (reference sequence). Between the trimmed V and J ends, which lost 6 bases and 8 bases, there was a span of 16 bases. DNA of the CDR3: TGTGCCAGTAGATGGGGCCCAGATTGGGAAAAACTGTTTTTT. It encodes CASRWGPDWEKLFF.

This chain uses TRBV7-2 with TRBJ2-3, with 8 bases identical to TRBD2. The CDR3 runs to 15 residues. The germline gives CDR1 SGHTA, CDR2 FQGNSA. After removal of 8 bases from V and 4 bases from J, the junction contained 11 bases not matched to a gene. The CDR3 sequence is CASVFPAGAADTQYF. The DNA for the CDR3 is TGTGCCAGCGTTTTTCCAGCGGGAGCGGCAGATACGCAGTATTTT.

The gene calls are TRBV10-1 and TRBJ2-5; TRBD2 agrees at 8 bases. The end of the DNA fits TRBJ2-7 better, so the J call may be wrong. This CDR3 is built from 16 residues. In germline, CDR1 is WNHNN, CDR2 SYGVQD (reference sequence). The CDR3 region is CASSESQGGRPYEQYF. CDR3 sequence (DNA): TGCGCCAGCAGTGAGTCCCAGGGCGGGAGGCCCTACGAGCAGTACTTC.

This chain links TRBV5-1 with TRBJ1-4; the match to TRBD1 covers 7 bases. V shed 6 bases, J shed 8 bases, and the junction held 19 bases outside the gene matches. This CDR3 has 17 amino acids. In germline, CDR1 is SGHRS, CDR2 YFSETQ. This chain's CDR3 is CASKASQGVVFGEKLFF. The CDR3 nucleotides are TGCGCCAGCAAGGCGTCCCAGGGGGTCGTCTTTGGGGAAAAACTGTTTTTT.

The table lists this clone with a few counts. V and J are TRBV27 and TRBJ2-1, with D possibly being TRBD1 (6 bases). V gave up 6 bases and J gave up 3 bases, with 15 bases separating them. In germline, CDR1 is MNHEY, CDR2 SMNVEV (reference sequence). The CDR3 extends over 15 amino acids. The CDR3 spells CASSRRGEGYNEQFF. Written as DNA, the CDR3 is TGTGCCAGCAGCCGCAGGGGAGAGGGCTACAATGAGCAGTTCTTC.

The chain joins TRBV28 to TRBJ2-5; 7 bases map to TRBD1. CDR3 length: 15 residues. The germline gives CDR1 MDHEN, CDR2 SYDVKM. Trimming at V came to 3 bases and at J to 2 bases, leaving 6 bases not matched to a gene. CDR3 amino acids: CASSFRTGLQETQYF. The CDR3 DNA follows: TGTGCCAGCAGTTTCCGGACAGGCCTACAAGAGACCCAGTACTTC.

The V and J genes are TRBV9 and TRBJ1-1, with D tentatively TRBD1 (6 bases). The CDR3 spans 16 residues. Trimming cost V 4 bases and J 4 bases, with 20 bases left between them. Germline values: CDR1 SGDLS, CDR2 YYNGEE. Here the CDR3 reads CASSPGGALKVTEAFF. CDR3 DNA: TGTGCCAGCAGCCCGGGGGGGGCGCTTAAGGTCACTGAAGCTTTCTTT. Full variable domain (missing parts from reference TRBV9 and TRBJ1-1): DSGVTQTPKHLITATGQRVTLRCSPRSGDLSVYWYQQSLDQGLQFLIQYYNGEERAKGNILERFSAQQFPDLHSELNLSSLELGDSALYFCASSPGGALKVTEAFFGQGTRLTVV.

The chain links TRBV5-4 to TRBJ2-3; D is unresolved. V lost 3 bases to trimming and J lost 6 bases, with 8 bases between them. The CDR3 runs 12 residues. The V gene's germline CDR1 is SGHNT and CDR2 YYREEE (reference sequence). CDR3 nucleotide sequence: TGTGCCAGCAGCTACGATGCGGATACGCAGTATTTT. It codes for CASSYDADTQYF. The entire variable domain, with the rest obtained from reference TRBV5-4 and TRBJ2-3, is as follows: ETGVTQSPTHLIKTRGQQVTLRCSSQSGHNTVSWYQQALGQGPQFIFQYYREEENGRGNFPPRFSGLQFPNYSSELNVNALELDDSALYLCASSYDADTQYFGPGTRLTVL.

V usage is TRBV6-4 and J usage is TRBJ2-3; D remains unclear. Trimming pared 2 bases from V and 6 bases from J, leaving 9 bases between. This CDR3 contains 13 residues. Germline loops: CDR1 MRHNA, CDR2 SNTAGT. The CDR3 bases are TGTGCCAGCAGTGACGCGGCTACCGATACGCAGTATTTT. Encoded protein: CASSDAATDTQYF.